This T cell receptor beta chain was sequenced for a study of blood T cell repertoires in COVID-19. Germline V gene data show CDR1 as KGHSH and CDR2 as LQKENI. Deletions cut 6 bases from V and 5 bases from J, with 10 bases between. This CDR3 region has 12 residues. This clone was counted between two and nine times. This sample also contains other DNA sequences that code for the same CDR3. Measured with immunoSEQ multiplex PCR; TCRdb has only the in-frame clones, and not every one. Among some 130,000 clones, 80% to 90% were seen once, and the ten largest hold about 4.1%. This TCR derives from a man between 45 and 60 years old who had recovered from COVID-19. Sequencing was performed on PBMCs or T cells enriched from blood (not recorded which). The gene calls are TRBV18 and TRBJ2-5; D is undetermined. For the CDR3, the DNA is TGTGCCAGCTCCCCGTTGAGGGAGACCCAGTACTTC. This translates into CASSPLRETQYF.